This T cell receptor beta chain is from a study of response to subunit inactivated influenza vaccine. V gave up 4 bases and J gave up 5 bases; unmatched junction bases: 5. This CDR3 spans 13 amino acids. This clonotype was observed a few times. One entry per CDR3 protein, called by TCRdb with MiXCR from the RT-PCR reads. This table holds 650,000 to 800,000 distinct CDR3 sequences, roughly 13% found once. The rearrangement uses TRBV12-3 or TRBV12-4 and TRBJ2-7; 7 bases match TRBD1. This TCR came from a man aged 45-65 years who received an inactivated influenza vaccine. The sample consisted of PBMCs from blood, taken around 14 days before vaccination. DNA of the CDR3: TGTGCCAGCAGTTCAAGACAGGGAGACGAGCAGTACTTC. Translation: CASSSRQGDEQYF.